This TCR beta chain was recorded in a study of blood T cell repertoires in COVID-19. Study context: COVID-19 samples collected from the United States, Italy and Spain covered acute and convalescent phases. The cDNA or gDNA used as material had been derived from T cells, B-cell-depleted T cells, or PBMCs.

CDR3 length equals 15 residues. V dropped 4 bases and J dropped 4 bases, with 15 bases sitting between them. From germline, CDR1 is SGHVS and CDR2 FNYEAQ. In the authors' methods: Amplified reference gene primers provided the basis for estimating nucleated cell counts. Produced via immunoSEQ multiplex PCR; TCRdb's table is partial and in-frame only. The DNA gave D and trimming, while V, J and clone size come from that table. The table includes 150,000 to 200,000 clones, 80% to 85% detected once. The clonotype originates from a human donor with acute or convalescent COVID-19. The donor label of this sample is uncertain. The sample taken for sequencing was peripheral blood. The gene calls are TRBV7-6 and TRBJ2-3; tentatively, D is TRBD1 (6 bases). CDR3 nucleotides: TGTGCCAGCAGCTCGGTCCCAGGGGCCGCAGATACGCAGTATTTT. Translation gives CASSSVPGAADTQYF.